This TCR beta chain was retrieved from a study of regulatory T cells in long-lasting Graves disease. Study overall: Over-5-year antithyroid drug use with positive TSH receptor antibodies defined persistent Graves' disease in the study.

Both iRepertoire HTBI primers and Arm-PCR of CDR3 regions were used to build the TCR beta libraries. TCRdb reprocessed the multiplex PCR reads via MiXCR and lists one record per CDR3 protein. The profile shows some 420,000 distinct CDR3 sequences, 20% to 25% of them singletons. The study, taken as a whole, reports: Among the persistent patients, 2,500 to 3,500 public clonotypes were shared, more than the 750 to 1,000 shared among new patients. Because few samples were included, accuracy may have been lower.

The V gene's germline CDR1 is LGHDT and CDR2 YNNKEL (reference sequence). Trimming cost V 2 bases and J 10 bases, with 9 bases left between them. The CDR3 spans 12 residues. Time point defined: persistent/refractory GD, antithyroid drugs over 5 years with positive TRAb. The TCR library was prepared using RNA isolated from PBMCs. Diagnoses of Graves' disease were made by American Thyroid Association guidelines. This clonotype was seen only a few times. The antigen is not known. The chain links TRBV3-1 to TRBJ2-1; D is ambiguous. The specimen comprised peripheral blood mononuclear cells (PBMCs), sampled when the disease was refractory, from a patient treated with antithyroid drugs. The sequence derives from a female donor with Graves disease. The CDR3 bases are TGTGCCAGCAGCCAATCGTCCGCCGAGCAGTTCTTC. This translates into CASSQSSAEQFF.